This T cell receptor beta chain was observed in a study of beta chain features in type 1 diabetes. Sequencing targeted expressed TCRB transcripts, as all isolated RNA had been reverse transcribed. The repertoire was sequenced with immunoSEQ multiplex PCR; TCRdb's copy has only in-frame clones and lacks some. In the table there are about 220,000 clones, approximately 11% of which are singletons. This CDR3 has 14 amino acids. The germline V and J ends were trimmed by 6 bases and 3 bases, with 9 bases remaining between them. The germline V gene encodes CDR1 MDHEN and CDR2 SYDVKM. This chain connects TRBV28 to TRBJ2-6, with D possibly being TRBD2 (5 bases). The sequencing sample was made of central memory CD4+ T cells from blood. This sequence originates from a man younger than 30 in good health. For the CDR3, the DNA is TGTGCCAGCAGGCGAGGGCTTGGGGCCAACGTCCTGACTTTC. Its translation is CASRRGLGANVLTF. The full variable domain, completed using reference TRBV28 and TRBJ2-6, is DVKVTQSSRYLVKRTGEKVFLECVQDMDHENMFWYRQDPGLGLRLIYFSYDVKMKEKGDIPEGYSVSREKKERFSLILESASTNQTSMYLCASRRGLGANVLTFGAGSRLTVL.